This TCR beta chain came from a study of PD-1 blockade in classical Hodgkin lymphoma. The CDR3 spans 15 residues. The V end lost 4 bases, the J end lost 5 bases, and 17 bases lay between the germline ends. CDR1 is MNHEY and CDR2 is SMNVEV in the germline V gene (reference sequence). Note on this clone: Its antigen is not known.

Time point here: newly diagnosed, previously untreated cHL patient sample. Comparison used PBMCs from newly diagnosed, untreated classical Hodgkin lymphoma. The repertoire was sequenced with immunoSEQ multiplex PCR; TCRdb's copy has only in-frame clones and lacks some. The sample includes around 30,000 clones, 90% to 95% seen only once; the top ten take approximately 3.8%. The study's findings and limits: Reasons behind the repertoire differences stay unclear, perhaps disease activity or earlier therapy. Relative to healthy donors, newly diagnosed patients reportedly had lower baseline TCR diversity, which was reported as lower still in relapsed/refractory patients.

Source material: peripheral blood mononuclear cells (PBMCs). This clonotype was sampled from a human donor with classical Hodgkin lymphoma. The V gene is TRBV27, the J gene TRBJ2-5; D may match TRBD1 or TRBD2 (5 bases each). The CDR3 region is CASSSGTAGRETQYF. In nucleotides, the CDR3 is TGTGCCAGCAGTTCCGGGACGGCAGGGCGCGAGACCCAGTACTTC.